This T cell receptor (beta chain) was recovered during a study of Ad26.COV2.S vaccination and SARS-CoV-2 variants. Notes on the study in general: Comparability of non-spike TCR breadth was observed across vaccine and placebo recipients. Total responses of T cells may have been underestimated by the analyses of TCR breadth and depth. Relative to placebo recipients, vaccine recipients exhibited elevated spike-specific TCR breadth.

With regard to this clone: Its antigen is not known.

TCRdb's copy holds only in-frame clones and misses some; the assay was immunoSEQ multiplex PCR. Counted here are 410,000 or so clones, about 90% occurring once; the ten biggest clones make up around 1.7%. The treatment was: about 20 received Ad26.COV2.S at low or high dose, single or two shots; 5 received placebo; per-sample allocation not given. It was on day 63 after the first vaccine or placebo injection that samples were taken. Whoever gave the sample was an adult aged 18-55 years in Boston. The sequence was obtained from a person between 18 and 65 years old who received the Ad26.COV2.S COVID-19 vaccine or a placebo. The source material was peripheral blood, sampled in a trial of Ad26.COV2.S vaccine versus placebo.

The CDR3 reads CASSLLPGQAASYEQYF. The CDR3 DNA sequence: TGTGCCAGCAGCTTACTCCCGGGACAGGCCGCCTCCTACGAGCAGTACTTC. The chain has TRBV11-2 and TRBJ2-7; 8 nucleotides match TRBD1. V lost 2 bases and J lost 0; bases outside the gene matches: 9. CDR1 and CDR2 (germline): SGHAT, FQNNGV. CDR3 length equals 17 residues.